The sequence of this T cell receptor (beta chain) was determined in a study of a mutant IDH1 vaccine in newly diagnosed glioma. Overall study context: Mean patient age was approximately 40 years; approximately 60% were male and about 40% female. Patients previously underwent radiotherapy, temozolomide, or both, and most underwent both.

CDR1 and CDR2 from the germline V gene are SGHDN and FVKESK. This CDR3 comprises 14 residues. V was shortened by 1 base and J by 7 bases, with 13 bases between the two germline ends. Produced via immunoSEQ multiplex PCR; TCRdb's table is partial and in-frame only. The repertoire holds about 25,000 clones, with 93% as singletons. The time point denotes: baseline, week 1 (first vaccination visit). Stated treatment: pre-vaccination baseline after standard-of-care therapy. The TCR was taken from a man aged 35 to 55 with glioma. The chain links TRBV14 to TRBJ1-2; no reliable D call. The sample consisted of PBMCs, taken from a glioma patient treated with radiotherapy, temozolomide or both. The CDR3 spells CASSQAARRGGYTF. CDR3 in DNA: TGTGCCAGCAGCCAAGCTGCCAGAAGAGGTGGCTACACCTTC. Combining the CDR3 with reference TRBV14 and TRBJ1-2 gives the whole variable domain EAGVTQFPSHSVIEKGQTVTLRCDPISGHDNLYWYRRVMGKEIKFLLHFVKESKQDESGMPNNRFLAERTGGTYSTLKVQPAELEDSGVYFCASSQAARRGGYTFGSGTRLTVV.